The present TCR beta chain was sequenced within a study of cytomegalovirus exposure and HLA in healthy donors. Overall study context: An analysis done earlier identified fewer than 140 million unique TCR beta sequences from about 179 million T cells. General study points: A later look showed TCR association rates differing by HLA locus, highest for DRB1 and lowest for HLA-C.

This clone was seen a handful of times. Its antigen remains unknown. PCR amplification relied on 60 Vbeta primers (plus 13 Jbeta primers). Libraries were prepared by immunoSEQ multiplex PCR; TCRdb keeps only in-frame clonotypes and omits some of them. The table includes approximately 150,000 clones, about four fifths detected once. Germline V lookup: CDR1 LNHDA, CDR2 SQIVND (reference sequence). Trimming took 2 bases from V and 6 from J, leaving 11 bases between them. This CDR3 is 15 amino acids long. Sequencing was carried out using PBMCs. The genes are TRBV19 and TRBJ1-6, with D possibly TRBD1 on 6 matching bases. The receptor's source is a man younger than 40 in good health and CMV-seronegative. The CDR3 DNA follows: TGTGCCAGTAGTATAATAGGACAGCGTAATTCACCCCTCCACTTT. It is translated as CASSIIGQRNSPLHF. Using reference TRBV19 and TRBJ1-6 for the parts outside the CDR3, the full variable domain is DGGITQSPKYLFRKEGQNVTLSCEQNLNHDAMYWYRQDPGQGLRLIYYSQIVNDFQKGDIAEGYSVSREKKESFPLTVTSAQKNPTAFYLCASSIIGQRNSPLHFGNGTRLTVT.